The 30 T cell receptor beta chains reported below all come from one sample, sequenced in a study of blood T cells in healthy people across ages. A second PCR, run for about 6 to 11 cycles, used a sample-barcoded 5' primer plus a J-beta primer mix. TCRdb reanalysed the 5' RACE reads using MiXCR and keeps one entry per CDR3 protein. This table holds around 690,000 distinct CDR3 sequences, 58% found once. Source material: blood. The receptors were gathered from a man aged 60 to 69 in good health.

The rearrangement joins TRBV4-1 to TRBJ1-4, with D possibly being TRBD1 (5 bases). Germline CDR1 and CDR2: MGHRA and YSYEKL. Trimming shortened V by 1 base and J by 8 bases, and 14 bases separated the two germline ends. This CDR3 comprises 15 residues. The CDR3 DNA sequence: TGCGCCAGCAGCCAAGGAGGAGGGGCGGGCGAAAAACTGTTTTTT. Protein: CASSQGGGAGEKLFF.

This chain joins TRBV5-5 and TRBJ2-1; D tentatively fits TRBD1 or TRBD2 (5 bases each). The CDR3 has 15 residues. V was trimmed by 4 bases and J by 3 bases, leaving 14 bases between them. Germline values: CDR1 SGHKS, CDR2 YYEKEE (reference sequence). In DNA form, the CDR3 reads TGTGCCAGCAGCGCCCCCGGGACCAACTACAATGAGCAGTTCTTC. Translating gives CASSAPGTNYNEQFF.

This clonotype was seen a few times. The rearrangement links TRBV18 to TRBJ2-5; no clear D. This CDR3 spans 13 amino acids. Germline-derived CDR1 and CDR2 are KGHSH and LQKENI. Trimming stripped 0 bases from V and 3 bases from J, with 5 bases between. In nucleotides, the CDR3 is TGTGCCAGCTCACCACCGTCAGAAGAGACCCAGTACTTC. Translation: CASSPPSEETQYF.

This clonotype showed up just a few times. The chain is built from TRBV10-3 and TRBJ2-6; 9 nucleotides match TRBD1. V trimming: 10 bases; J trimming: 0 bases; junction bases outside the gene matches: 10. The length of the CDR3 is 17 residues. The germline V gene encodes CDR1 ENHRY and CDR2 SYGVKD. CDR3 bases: TGTGCCACCAGGACGGGACAGGGCACCTCTGGGGCCAACGTCCTGACTTTC. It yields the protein CATRTGQGTSGANVLTF.

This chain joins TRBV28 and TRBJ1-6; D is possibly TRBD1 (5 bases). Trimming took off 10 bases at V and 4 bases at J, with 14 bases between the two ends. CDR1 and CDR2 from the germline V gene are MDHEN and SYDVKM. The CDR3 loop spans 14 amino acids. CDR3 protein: CATREGLYNSPLHF. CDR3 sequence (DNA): TGTGCCACAAGGGAGGGACTATATAATTCACCCCTCCACTTT. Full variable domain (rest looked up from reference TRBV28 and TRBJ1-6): DVKVTQSSRYLVKRTGEKVFLECVQDMDHENMFWYRQDPGLGLRLIYFSYDVKMKEKGDIPEGYSVSREKKERFSLILESASTNQTSMYLCATREGLYNSPLHFGNGTRLTVT.

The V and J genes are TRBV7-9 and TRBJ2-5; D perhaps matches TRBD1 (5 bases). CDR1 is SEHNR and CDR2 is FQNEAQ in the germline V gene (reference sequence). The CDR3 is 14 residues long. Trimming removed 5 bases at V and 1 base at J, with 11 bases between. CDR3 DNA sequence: TGTGCCAGCAGCACACAGGCGCTCCAAGAGACCCAGTACTTC. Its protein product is CASSTQALQETQYF.

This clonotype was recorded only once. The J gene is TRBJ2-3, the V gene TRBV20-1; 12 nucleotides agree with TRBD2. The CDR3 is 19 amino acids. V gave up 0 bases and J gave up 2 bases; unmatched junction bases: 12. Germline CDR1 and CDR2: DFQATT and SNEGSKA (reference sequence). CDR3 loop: CSAREIGLGLAGITDTQYF. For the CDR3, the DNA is TGCAGTGCTAGAGAGATAGGGCTCGGACTAGCGGGGATCACAGATACGCAGTATTTT.

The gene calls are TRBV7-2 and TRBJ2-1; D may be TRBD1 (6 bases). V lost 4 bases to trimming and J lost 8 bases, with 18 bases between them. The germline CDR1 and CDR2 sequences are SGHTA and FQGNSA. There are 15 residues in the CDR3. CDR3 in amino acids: CASSSTGSGRDEQFF. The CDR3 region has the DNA TGTGCCAGCAGCTCCACAGGGTCTGGAAGGGATGAGCAGTTCTTC.

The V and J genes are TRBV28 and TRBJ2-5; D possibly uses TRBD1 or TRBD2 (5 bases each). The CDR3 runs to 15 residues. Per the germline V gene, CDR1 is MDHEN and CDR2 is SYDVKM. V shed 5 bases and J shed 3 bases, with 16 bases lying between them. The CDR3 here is CASSRLRGRKETQYF. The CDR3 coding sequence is TGTGCCAGCAGTCGGCTTCGGGGCAGGAAAGAGACCCAGTACTTC. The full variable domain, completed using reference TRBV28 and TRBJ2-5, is DVKVTQSSRYLVKRTGEKVFLECVQDMDHENMFWYRQDPGLGLRLIYFSYDVKMKEKGDIPEGYSVSREKKERFSLILESASTNQTSMYLCASSRLRGRKETQYFGPGTRLLVL.

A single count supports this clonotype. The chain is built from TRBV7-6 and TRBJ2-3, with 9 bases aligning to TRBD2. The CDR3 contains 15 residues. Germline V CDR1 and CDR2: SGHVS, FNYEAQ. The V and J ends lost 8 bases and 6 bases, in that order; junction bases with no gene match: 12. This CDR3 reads CASVSRASGMDTQYF. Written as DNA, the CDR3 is TGTGCCAGCGTCAGCCGGGCTAGCGGGATGGATACGCAGTATTTT.

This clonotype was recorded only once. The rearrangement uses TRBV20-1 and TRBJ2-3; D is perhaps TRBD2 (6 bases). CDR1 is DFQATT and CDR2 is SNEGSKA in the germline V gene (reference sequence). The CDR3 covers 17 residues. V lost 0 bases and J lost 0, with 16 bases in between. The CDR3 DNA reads TGCAGTGCTAGAGATGTTTCCGGGAGAGGAAGCACAGATACGCAGTATTTT. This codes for CSARDVSGRGSTDTQYF.

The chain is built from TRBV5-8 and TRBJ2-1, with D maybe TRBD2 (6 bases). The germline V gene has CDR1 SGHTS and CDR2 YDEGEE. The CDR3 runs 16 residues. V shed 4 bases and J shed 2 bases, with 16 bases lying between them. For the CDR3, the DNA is TGTGCCAGCAGCCGTGTAGCGGTGGGGGCCTACAATGAGCAGTTCTTC. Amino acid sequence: CASSRVAVGAYNEQFF. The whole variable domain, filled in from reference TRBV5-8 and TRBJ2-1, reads EAGVTQSPTHLIKTRGQQATLRCSPISGHTSVYWYQQALGLGLQFLLWYDEGEERNRGNFPPRFSGRQFPNYSSELNVNALELEDSALYLCASSRVAVGAYNEQFFGPGTRLTVL.

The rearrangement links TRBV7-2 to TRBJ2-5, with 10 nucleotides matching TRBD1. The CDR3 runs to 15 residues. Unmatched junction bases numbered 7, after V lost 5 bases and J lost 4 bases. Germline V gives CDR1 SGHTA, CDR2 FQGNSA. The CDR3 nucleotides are TGTGCCAGCAGCCAAGACAGGGGGCGAGTAGAGACCCAGTACTTC. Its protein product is CASSQDRGRVETQYF. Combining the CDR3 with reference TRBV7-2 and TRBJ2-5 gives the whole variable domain GAGVSQSPSNKVTEKGKDVELRCDPISGHTALYWYRQSLGQGLEFLIYFQGNSAPDKSGLPSDRFSAERTGGSVSTLTIQRTQQEDSAVYLCASSQDRGRVETQYFGPGTRLLVL.

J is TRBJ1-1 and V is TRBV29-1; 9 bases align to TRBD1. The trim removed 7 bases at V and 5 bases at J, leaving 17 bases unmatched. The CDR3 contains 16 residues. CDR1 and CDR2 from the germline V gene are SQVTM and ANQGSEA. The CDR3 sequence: CSARGRATGGDTEAFF. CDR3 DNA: TGCAGCGCCCGAGGTAGGGCCACAGGGGGCGATACTGAAGCTTTCTTT.

DNA for the CDR3: TGTGCCAGCAGTTACTCGAGTGACAGATTATACAATGAGCAGTTCTTC. As protein: CASSYSSDRLYNEQFF. The chain carries TRBV6-2 or TRBV6-3 and TRBJ2-1; the D gene is possibly TRBD1 (5 bases). V was trimmed by 0 bases and J by 4 bases, leaving 13 bases between them. Germline V gene data show CDR1 as MNHEY and CDR2 as SVGEGT. The CDR3 loop spans 16 amino acids.

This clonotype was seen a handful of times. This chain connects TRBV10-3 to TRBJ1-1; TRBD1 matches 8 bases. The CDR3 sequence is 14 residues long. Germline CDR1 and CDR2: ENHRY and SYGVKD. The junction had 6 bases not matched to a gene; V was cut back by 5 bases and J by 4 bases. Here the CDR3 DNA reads TGTGCCATCAGTCCGACAGGGGACGGCACTGAAGCTTTCTTT. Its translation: CAISPTGDGTEAFF.

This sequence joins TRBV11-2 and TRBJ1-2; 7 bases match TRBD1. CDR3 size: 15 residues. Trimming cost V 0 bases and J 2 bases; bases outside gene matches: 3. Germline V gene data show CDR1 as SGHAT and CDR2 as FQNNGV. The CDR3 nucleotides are TGTGCCAGCAGCTTAGATCCAGGGGGGAACTATGGCTACACCTTC. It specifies CASSLDPGGNYGYTF.

Written as DNA, the CDR3 is TGTGCCACCAGCCCAGGAGCAGGGGGCGACGAGCAGTACTTC. Its translation is CATSPGAGGDEQYF. The V call is TRBV15, the J call TRBJ2-7, with TRBD1 identical over 8 bases. The junction had 8 bases not matched to a gene; V was cut back by 5 bases and J by 5 bases. CDR1 is LNHNV and CDR2 is YYDKDF in the germline V gene (reference sequence). The CDR3 runs to 14 residues.

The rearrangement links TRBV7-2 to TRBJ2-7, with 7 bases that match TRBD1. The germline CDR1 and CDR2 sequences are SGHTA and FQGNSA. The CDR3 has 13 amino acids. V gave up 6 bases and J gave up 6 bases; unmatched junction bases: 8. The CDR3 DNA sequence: TGTGCCAGCAGTGCGGCCCCAGGGGGCGAGCAGTACTTC. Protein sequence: CASSAAPGGEQYF.

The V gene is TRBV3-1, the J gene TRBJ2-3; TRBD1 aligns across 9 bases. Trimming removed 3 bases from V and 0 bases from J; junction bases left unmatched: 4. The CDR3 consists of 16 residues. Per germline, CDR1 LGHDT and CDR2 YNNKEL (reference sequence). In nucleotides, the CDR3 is TGTGCCAGCAGCCACCCCGGGACAGGGAGCACAGATACGCAGTATTTT. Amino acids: CASSHPGTGSTDTQYF.

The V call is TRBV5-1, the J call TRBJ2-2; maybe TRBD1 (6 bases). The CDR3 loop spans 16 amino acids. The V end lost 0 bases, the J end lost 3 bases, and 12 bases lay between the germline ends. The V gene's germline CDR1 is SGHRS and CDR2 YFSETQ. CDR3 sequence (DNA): TGCGCCAGCAGCTTGGCCGACAGGAGAGACACCGGGGAGCTGTTTTTT. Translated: CASSLADRRDTGELFF.

CDR3 in DNA: TGTGCCAGCAGCTTGACGGCGGGGGGGCCAGATACGCAGTATTTT. It yields the protein CASSLTAGGPDTQYF. This chain links TRBV5-4 with TRBJ2-3; 9 bases are a match to TRBD2. Germline CDR1 SGHNT, CDR2 YYREEE (reference sequence). This CDR3 contains 15 residues. With V trimmed by 1 base and J by 4 bases, 4 bases remained unmatched.

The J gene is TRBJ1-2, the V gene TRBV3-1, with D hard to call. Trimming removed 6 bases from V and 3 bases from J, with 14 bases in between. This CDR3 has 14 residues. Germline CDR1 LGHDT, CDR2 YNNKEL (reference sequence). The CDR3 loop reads CASSPPQAYYGYTF. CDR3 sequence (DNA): TGTGCCAGCAGTCCCCCGCAGGCCTACTATGGCTACACCTTC.

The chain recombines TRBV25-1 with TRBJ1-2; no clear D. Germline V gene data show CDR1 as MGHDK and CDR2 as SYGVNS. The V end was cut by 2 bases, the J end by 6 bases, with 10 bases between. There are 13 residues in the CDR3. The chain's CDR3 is CASSEKSANGYTF. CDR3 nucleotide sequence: TGTGCCAGCAGTGAAAAATCAGCAAATGGCTACACCTTC.

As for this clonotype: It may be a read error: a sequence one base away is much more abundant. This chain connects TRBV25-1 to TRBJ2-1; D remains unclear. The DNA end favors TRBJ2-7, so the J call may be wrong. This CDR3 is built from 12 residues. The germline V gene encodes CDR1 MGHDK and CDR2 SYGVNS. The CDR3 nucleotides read TGTGCCAGCAGTCTCAGTAACAATGAGCAGTACTTC. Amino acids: CASSLSNNEQYF.

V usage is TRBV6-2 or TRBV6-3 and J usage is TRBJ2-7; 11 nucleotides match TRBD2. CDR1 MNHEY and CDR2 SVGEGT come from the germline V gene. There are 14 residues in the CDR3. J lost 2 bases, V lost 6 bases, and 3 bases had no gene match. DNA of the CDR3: TGTGCCAGCAGATCTAGCGGGGGGACCTACGAGCAGTACTTC. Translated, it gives CASRSSGGTYEQYF.

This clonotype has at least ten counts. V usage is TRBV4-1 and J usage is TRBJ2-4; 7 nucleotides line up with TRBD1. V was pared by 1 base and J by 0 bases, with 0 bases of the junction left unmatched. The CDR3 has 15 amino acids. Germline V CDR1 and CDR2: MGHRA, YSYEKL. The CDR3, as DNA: TGCGCCAGCAGCCAAGGGGACAGAGCCAAAAACATTCAGTACTTC. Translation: CASSQGDRAKNIQYF.

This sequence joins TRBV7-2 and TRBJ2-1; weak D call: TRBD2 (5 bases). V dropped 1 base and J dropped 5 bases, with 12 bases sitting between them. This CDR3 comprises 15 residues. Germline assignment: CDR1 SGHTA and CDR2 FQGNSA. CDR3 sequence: CASSLGTYSNNEQFF. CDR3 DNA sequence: TGTGCCAGCAGCTTAGGGACTTACTCGAACAATGAGCAGTTCTTC.

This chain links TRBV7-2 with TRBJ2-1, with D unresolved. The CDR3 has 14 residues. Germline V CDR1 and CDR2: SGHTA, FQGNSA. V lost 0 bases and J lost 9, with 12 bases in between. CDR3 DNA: TGTGCCAGCAGCTTAGCGTCCTTCGGGTCTGAGCAGTTCTTC. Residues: CASSLASFGSEQFF.

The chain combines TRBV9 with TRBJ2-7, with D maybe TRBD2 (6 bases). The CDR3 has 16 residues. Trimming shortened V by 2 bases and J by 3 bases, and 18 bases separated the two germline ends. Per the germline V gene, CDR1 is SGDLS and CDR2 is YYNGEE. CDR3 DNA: TGTGCCAGCAGCGTGGCGCTCGCGGGGAACCTCTACGAGCAGTACTTC. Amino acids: CASSVALAGNLYEQYF. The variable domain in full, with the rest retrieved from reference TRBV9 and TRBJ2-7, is DSGVTQTPKHLITATGQRVTLRCSPRSGDLSVYWYQQSLDQGLQFLIQYYNGEERAKGNILERFSAQQFPDLHSELNLSSLELGDSALYFCASSVALAGNLYEQYFGPGTRLTVT.